The entry below gives a single TCR beta chain sequence along with its context. Which antigen it targets is not known. Base qualities are not at hand, and no much larger clone is one base apart. This sample is drawn from a study of shared clonotypes between healthy human individuals (dated by TCRdb to the early 2020s). Describing the broader study: Three men and a couple of women, aged 18 to 49 years, made up the cohort. To estimate repertoire size and how much clonotype sharing occurs between individuals, the study deeply sequenced the blood TCR repertoires of five healthy adults. Libraries were prepared and TCR repertoires were sequenced by different laboratories using diverse techniques, in order to increase sequencing depth and limit assay-specific biases. Between about 0.9 and 10 billion PBMCs per donor were obtained by leukapheresis.

The research as a whole found: Pairwise subsampling led to the expectation that sequencing depth would affect the degree of clonotype sharing among donors. Sampling was limited to blood, and TCR repertoires in tissue likely differ from TCR repertoires in blood. The genetic and exposure-history diversity represented was limited by the small number of donors.

Donors were healthy HIV-negative adults with no recently reported acute infections or vaccinations. All donors were Caucasian adults living in Nashville, Tennessee, USA. For unsorted samples, around 85 million PBMCs were counted, and genomic DNA was extracted using the QIAamp DNA Blood Mini kit. Blood was obtained by leukapheresis, after which PBMCs were separated by Ficoll-Histopaque density gradient centrifugation and cryopreserved in liquid nitrogen vapor phase. TCR CDR3 regions were amplified from genomic DNA by multiplex PCR using the deep immunoSEQ assay. Extracted genomic DNA from each cell subset was distributed evenly across all wells of several immunoSEQ 96-well plates, and each plate was treated as a replicate. For unsorted PBMC, 250 to 300 ng genomic DNA, equal to tens of thousands of T cell genomes, was loaded into each replicate PCR. Ten immunoSEQ deep assay plates were used to sequence unsorted PBMC genomic DNA. Purified libraries were quantified with a Qubit 3.0 fluorometer, sized on a Bioanalyzer 2100, and re-quantified with the KAPA Library Quantification kit. Each immunoSEQ 96-well plate was sequenced on its own single-read 150-cycle Illumina NextSeq 550 flow cell. As for the original processing: Because only junctional sequences without quality scores were contained in the immunoSEQ output, filtering matching that applied to full-length reads could not be performed. To assign V/J genes and CDR3, sequences were annotated against IMGT germline references using PyIR, a Python wrapper for IgBLAST v1.9. Reads with weak V/J assignments (E-value above 1e-6), missing CDR3, stop codons, out-of-frame junctions, or ambiguous translated residues were removed. V3J clonotypes were defined as sequences sharing the same inferred V gene, J gene, and CDR3 amino acid sequence. Percentage overlap between repertoires was calculated by dividing the number of shared unique clonotypes by the size of the smaller repertoire. Repertoire richness was assessed with RTK rarefaction, the Chao1 estimator, and Recon v2.1 estimates of unobserved clonotypes. Not all clones reach the TCRdb copy of this immuneACCESS table, which keeps in-frame sequences only. Checked studies attribute under half of the gap to unresolved V genes and leave the rest unexplained. V and J calls and clone size are given by that table; D and trimming were obtained from the DNA. The sample table holds more than 450,000 clones, of which 79% were seen once. The ten largest clones take up 10% to 15% of the sample.

The CDR3 has 12 amino acids, counting the end cysteine and phenylalanine. Only the CDR3 region is kept as DNA, spanning 36 bases read in frame from base 1. CDR1 MGHRA and CDR2 YSYEKL were looked up in the germline V gene. The trim is 3 bases for V and 10 bases for J, with a gap of 10 bases between the germline ends. Sequencing was done on a sample of PBMCs. Recombination linked TRBV4-1 to TRBJ2-1; there is no confident call for the D gene. The TCR comes from a middle-aged woman in good health. Some clones in this sample may be carry-over from other donors' samples. The sequence in DNA is TGCGCCAGCAGCCATCTACTACCCGAGCAGTTCTTC. Translated, this gives CASSHLLPEQFF.